Listed below are T cell receptor beta chains from one sample, sequenced in a study of shared clonotypes between healthy human individuals. The method was immunoSEQ multiplex PCR; TCRdb's version includes in-frame clones alone and lacks a portion of them. There are 600,000 to 750,000 clones in the sample; 72% occur only once, and approximately 2% lies in the top ten. Input material: memory CD4+ T cells sorted from blood. The receptors come from a woman aged 25 to 39 in good health. Each CDR3 is given with its conserved first and last residue. D genes are given only for firm matches. A clone size is listed for some rows: how often the clone was seen (once, few, many), or a class if it is expanded.

d_call	clone_size	v_call	j_call	cdr3_aa	cdr3_nt
NA	NA	TRBV7-2	TRBJ2-7	CASSLGLQGVFPYEQYF	TGTGCCAGCAGCTTAGGTTTGCAGGGCGTCTTTCCCTACGAGCAGTACTTC
NA	NA	TRBV18	TRBJ2-7	CASSQGYSYEQYF	TGTGCCAGCTCCCAGGGGTACTCCTACGAGCAGTACTTC
TRBD1	NA	TRBV5-1	TRBJ1-3	CASSFSTGDSGNTIYF	TGCGCCAGCAGCTTTAGTACAGGGGACTCTGGAAACACCATATATTTT
TRBD1	NA	TRBV19	TRBJ2-3	CASSGRQGETDTQYF	TGTGCCAGTAGTGGCCGACAGGGTGAGACAGATACGCAGTATTTT
TRBD2	few	TRBV15	TRBJ2-1	CATSRDVGLAGANEQFF	TGTGCCACCAGCAGAGATGTGGGACTAGCGGGAGCTAACGAGCAGTTCTTC
NA	NA	TRBV27	TRBJ2-5	CASSRPGETQYF	TGTGCCAGCAGTCGACCAGGAGAGACCCAGTACTTC
NA	NA	TRBV2	TRBJ2-7	CASSSGYEQYF	TGTGCCAGCAGTTCGGGCTACGAGCAGTACTTC
NA	NA	TRBV5-5	TRBJ2-7	CASSGVMEQYF	TGTGCCAGCAGTGGAGTCATGGAGCAGTACTTC
TRBD2	few	TRBV7-8	TRBJ2-7	CASSVLAGGLYEQYF	TGTGCCAGCAGCGTACTAGCGGGAGGCCTCTACGAGCAGTACTTC
TRBD1	NA	TRBV5-1	TRBJ2-1	CASSLMTGGLNEQFF	TGCGCCAGCAGCCTGATGACAGGGGGTCTGAATGAGCAGTTCTTC